The 14 T cell receptor beta chains below all came from one sample that was sequenced in a study of human T cells and chemical hapten exposure. TCRdb recomputed calls from the 5' RACE reads with MiXCR, one row per CDR3 protein. The profile shows fewer than 150,000 distinct CDR3 sequences, 15% to 20% of them singletons. It was unfractionated whole blood from which total RNA was extracted. The receptors were gathered from a human donor in good health.

The sample holds a few counts of this clonotype. J is TRBJ1-2 and V is TRBV4-2, with 10 nucleotides matching TRBD1. Losses at the gene ends were 3 bases for V and 8 bases for J; bases not matched to a gene: 6. In germline, CDR1 is LGHNA, CDR2 YNFKEQ. The CDR3 consists of 14 residues. Written as DNA, the CDR3 is TGTGCCAGCAGCCAGCCGGGACAGGGGACAGGCTACACCTTC. Translating it yields CASSQPGQGTGYTF.

The rearrangement joins TRBV12-3 or TRBV12-4 to TRBJ2-5, with TRBD2 matching over 8 bases. The CDR3 has 15 residues. V gave up 4 bases and J gave up 5 bases; unmatched junction bases: 9. CDR3 in DNA: TGTGCCAGCAGTTACGGTTTGGCGGGAGGCGAGACCCAGTACTTC. This codes for CASSYGLAGGETQYF.

The chain combines TRBV29-1 with TRBJ2-5; D tentatively reads TRBD1 or TRBD2 (5 bases each). Trimming removed 1 base at V and 2 bases at J, with 11 bases between. CDR3 length: 14 amino acids. CDR1 SQVTM and CDR2 ANQGSEA come from the germline V gene. The CDR3 DNA reads TGCAGCGTTGAAGTCCCGGGGCGTCAAGAGACCCAGTACTTC. It translates to CSVEVPGRQETQYF.

This clonotype was observed a few times. The chain joins TRBV6-1 to TRBJ2-7; possibly TRBD1 or TRBD2 for D (7 bases each). This CDR3 is 18 amino acids long. V gave up 5 bases and J gave up 1 base, with 24 bases separating them. Germline lookup yields CDR1 MNHNS and CDR2 SASEGT. CDR3 sequence (DNA): TGTGCCAGCAGTCCCCGCCAGACAGGGAGCGGGGTATCCTACGAGCAGTACTTC. Translating gives CASSPRQTGSGVSYEQYF.

The chain carries TRBV4-1 and TRBJ2-7; 9 bases align to TRBD1. The CDR3 runs 14 residues. V dropped 6 bases and J dropped 2; count of bases not matched to a gene: 5. Looked up from germline, CDR1 is MGHRA and CDR2 is YSYEKL. CDR3 coding DNA: TGCGCCAGCAGTGCAGGACAGGGGACCTACGAGCAGTACTTC. This sequence encodes CASSAGQGTYEQYF.

V is TRBV28 and J is TRBJ2-2, with 10 positions matching TRBD2. Trimming cost V 5 bases and J 6 bases; bases outside gene matches: 6. The CDR3 is made up of 15 amino acids. Germline-derived CDR1 and CDR2 are MDHEN and SYDVKM. CDR3 in amino acids: CASSPLAGVSGELFF. As DNA, the CDR3 is TGTGCCAGCAGTCCTCTAGCGGGAGTTTCCGGGGAGCTGTTTTTT. Full variable domain (remainder filled in from reference TRBV28 and TRBJ2-2): DVKVTQSSRYLVKRTGEKVFLECVQDMDHENMFWYRQDPGLGLRLIYFSYDVKMKEKGDIPEGYSVSREKKERFSLILESASTNQTSMYLCASSPLAGVSGELFFGEGSRLTVL.

V and J are TRBV6-1 and TRBJ2-1, with 8 bases matching TRBD2. The germline V gene encodes CDR1 MNHNS and CDR2 SASEGT. The CDR3 consists of 15 residues. Losses at the gene ends were 7 bases for V and 2 bases for J; bases not matched to a gene: 7. As DNA, the CDR3 is TGTGCCAGCACCTCGGGACTAGTTCCCTACAATGAGCAGTTCTTC. It is translated as CASTSGLVPYNEQFF.

The rearrangement joins TRBV7-9 to TRBJ2-5, with TRBD2 matching over 10 bases. In germline, CDR1 is SEHNR, CDR2 FQNEAQ (reference sequence). Trimming removed 5 bases from V and 4 bases from J; junction bases left unmatched: 10. CDR3 length: 16 residues. CDR3: CASSHLAGVQRETQYF. The CDR3 DNA sequence: TGTGCCAGCAGCCACCTAGCGGGAGTTCAGAGAGAGACCCAGTACTTC.

V usage is TRBV29-1 and J usage is TRBJ2-1; 10 bases are a match to TRBD1. CDR3 length: 14 amino acids. Germline CDR1 reads SQVTM; CDR2 reads ANQGSEA. Trimming took 5 bases from V and 7 from J; bases not matched to a gene: 8. The CDR3 spells CSVSGTGAVNEQFF. The CDR3 DNA is TGCAGCGTTTCCGGGACAGGGGCAGTGAATGAGCAGTTCTTC.

The chain has TRBV11-2 and TRBJ1-1; 7 positions agree with TRBD1. V lost 5 bases to trimming and J lost 1 base; unmatched junction nucleotides: 1. Germline CDR1 reads SGHAT; CDR2 reads FQNNGV. The CDR3 has 13 residues. The CDR3 region has the DNA TGTGCCAGCAGCGGACAGGAGAACACTGAAGCTTTCTTT. It is translated as CASSGQENTEAFF. The whole variable domain, filled in from reference TRBV11-2 and TRBJ1-1, reads EAGVAQSPRYKIIEKRQSVAFWCNPISGHATLYWYQQILGQGPKLLIQFQNNGVVDDSQLPKDRFSAERLKGVDSTLKIQPAKLEDSAVYLCASSGQENTEAFFGQGTRLTVV.

The table lists this clonotype with a few counts. The chain is built from TRBV28 and TRBJ1-2; D may be TRBD1 (5 bases). This CDR3 spans 12 amino acids. With 5 bases removed from V and 8 bases from J, the gap between germline ends came to 12 bases. Per germline, CDR1 MDHEN and CDR2 SYDVKM. This chain's CDR3 is CASSPGGGGYTF. The CDR3 DNA reads as TGTGCCAGCAGTCCTGGGGGGGGGGGCTACACCTTC.

In this sample, this clonotype turned up a few times. The rearrangement links TRBV12-3 or TRBV12-4 to TRBJ2-5; D is possibly TRBD2 (5 bases). V lost 8 bases and J 6 bases, leaving 13 bases between the germline ends. The CDR3 consists of 12 residues. CDR3 protein: CASGPGEQTQYF. The CDR3 nucleotides are TGTGCCAGCGGGCCCGGGGAACAGACCCAGTACTTC.

V is TRBV19 and J is TRBJ2-5, with D possibly matching TRBD1 (5 bases). V lost 7 bases to trimming and J lost 3 bases, with 18 bases between them. CDR1 LNHDA and CDR2 SQIVND come from the germline V gene (reference sequence). This CDR3 contains 15 residues. DNA of the CDR3: TGTGCCAGTACCCCAAGGGGTGGGGCAAAAGAGACCCAGTACTTC. The encoded protein is CASTPRGGAKETQYF.

The chain couples TRBV27 to TRBJ2-3; 14 nucleotides line up with TRBD2. Germline lookup yields CDR1 MNHEY and CDR2 SMNVEV (reference sequence). V lost 2 bases to trimming and J lost 0 bases; unmatched junction nucleotides: 7. The CDR3 is 19 amino acids. The CDR3 protein is CASSLLGTSGRDSTDTQYF. CDR3 bases: TGTGCCAGCAGTTTACTTGGGACTAGCGGGAGAGATAGCACAGATACGCAGTATTTT.